This T cell receptor beta chain appears in the sequencing data of a study of blood T cell repertoires in COVID-19. The CDR3 loop spans 13 amino acids. V gave up 5 bases and J gave up 2 bases, with 6 bases separating them. The data were produced by immunoSEQ multiplex PCR, yet TCRdb's version contains in-frame clones alone and is incomplete. Among approximately 100,000 clones listed, about nine tenths were seen once. Sequenced sample: peripheral blood. The clonotype comes from an elderly woman in a cohort sampled during active COVID-19. The V gene is TRBV12-3 or TRBV12-4, the J gene TRBJ2-2; D gene uncertain. CDR3 sequence reads: CASSQKNTGELFF. The CDR3 region has the DNA TGTGCCAGCAGTCAAAAAAACACCGGGGAGCTGTTTTTT.